The clone carrying this T cell receptor beta chain was found once. The CDR3 contains 18 residues. V lost 1 base to trimming and J lost 1 base; unmatched junction nucleotides: 11. Germline V gene data show CDR1 as MNHEY and CDR2 as SMNVEV (reference sequence). A second 7 to 11 cycle PCR used barcoded and J-beta primers. A single record per CDR3 protein comes from TCRdb applying MiXCR to the 5' RACE reads. The data show 1.5 million or so distinct CDR3 sequences, 42% seen once. This record comes from a study of blood T cells in healthy people across ages. The sequence derives from a woman younger than 35 in good health. The V gene is TRBV27, the J gene TRBJ2-7, with 9 bases identical to TRBD2. The material sequenced was blood. CDR3 coding DNA: TGTGCCAGCAGTTTATACCCTAGCGGGGAAGGAAGGTCCTACGAGCAGTACTTC. Its protein is CASSLYPSGEGRSYEQYF.